These 20 T cell receptor beta chains came from one sample sequenced in a study of OX40 agonist ivuxolimab in advanced cancers. Assay: immunoSEQ multiplex PCR; the TCRdb copy retains only in-frame clones and omits some. The table has about 52,000 clones, around 80% seen once. Sequenced here: CD4+ or CD8+ T cells sorted from blood, sampled in a trial of the OX40 agonist ivuxolimab. These receptors came from an adult with an advanced solid tumor such as melanoma, head and neck, liver or kidney cancer.

This clone turned up a few times. The chain is built from TRBV2 and TRBJ2-7, with no clear D. Germline CDR1 and CDR2: SNHLY and FYNNEI. The CDR3 totals 12 residues. Trimming left V 7 bases short and J 1 base short, with 8 bases between. The chain's CDR3 is CASTPESYEQYF. CDR3 coding DNA: TGTGCCAGCACTCCAGAGTCCTACGAGCAGTACTTC.

In regard to this clone: One end of the junction does not line up with germline, which may come from a read error. The chain recombines TRBV7-2 with TRBJ2-3; D tentatively fits TRBD1 or TRBD2 (10 bases each). The CDR3 sequence is 17 residues long. Germline lookup yields CDR1 SGHTA and CDR2 FQGNSA. The CDR3 DNA is TGTGCCAGCAGCCTAGCGGGGGACAGGGGTCCGGCAGATACGCAGTATTTT. It yields the protein CASSLAGDRGPADTQYF.

The DNA of the CDR3 is TGTGCCAGCTCCCCGGAGGGCAATCAGCCCCAGCATTTT. This codes for CASSPEGNQPQHF. This chain joins TRBV2 and TRBJ1-5; D is unclear. The V end lost 8 bases, the J end lost 2 bases, and 10 bases lay between the germline ends. This CDR3 is built from 13 residues. Germline V CDR1 and CDR2: SNHLY, FYNNEI.

This clone turned up a few times. The chain employs TRBV19 and TRBJ1-2; D call uncertain. The V end was cut by 3 bases, the J end by 6 bases, with 11 bases between. Germline-derived CDR1 and CDR2 are LNHDA and SQIVND (reference sequence). The CDR3 spans 13 residues. The CDR3 loop reads CASSMAGVDGYTF. Here the CDR3 DNA reads TGTGCCAGTAGTATGGCCGGGGTCGATGGCTACACCTTC. Full variable domain (remainder filled in from reference TRBV19 and TRBJ1-2): DGGITQSPKYLFRKEGQNVTLSCEQNLNHDAMYWYRQDPGQGLRLIYYSQIVNDFQKGDIAEGYSVSREKKESFPLTVTSAQKNPTAFYLCASSMAGVDGYTFGSGTRLTVV.

J is TRBJ1-5 and V is TRBV6-5; 9 positions match TRBD1. The length of the CDR3 is 14 residues. Germline values: CDR1 MNHEY, CDR2 SVGAGI. V trimming: 5 bases; J trimming: 8 bases; junction bases outside the gene matches: 7. The CDR3 DNA reads as TGTGCCAGCAGTCAAAGGACAGGGGTCAAGCCCCAGCATTTT. Protein: CASSQRTGVKPQHF.

J is TRBJ1-1 and V is TRBV28, with D tentatively TRBD1 (5 bases). Germline loops: CDR1 MDHEN, CDR2 SYDVKM. The CDR3 covers 14 residues. Between the trimmed V and J ends, which lost 7 bases and 4 bases, there was a span of 16 bases. CDR3 sequence (DNA): TGTGCCAGCATTCGACGGGGGGGAGGCACTGAAGCTTTCTTT. As protein: CASIRRGGGTEAFF.

Comments on this clone: This is likely a read error, given that the CDR3 carries no conserved phenylalanine or tryptophan at its end. It is unclear where the CDR3 begins or ends on the DNA, so no DNA is shown, and the CDR3 is as TCRdb lists it. This chain joins TRBV6-1 and TRBJ2-7; the listed D gene, TRBD1, was not tested against the DNA. The CDR3 is made up of 13 amino acids, end residues included. Germline loops: CDR1 MNHNS, CDR2 SASEGT. CDR3 region: CASSEVGGTGFTG.

V and J are TRBV6-1 and TRBJ1-2, with D unresolved. The CDR3 loop spans 13 amino acids. Germline-derived CDR1 and CDR2 are MNHNS and SASEGT. V lost 6 bases and J lost 5, with 13 bases in between. This CDR3 is CASRRTDQYGYTF. The CDR3 DNA reads TGTGCCAGCAGGCGGACGGATCAATATGGCTACACCTTC.

This chain uses TRBV5-6 with TRBJ2-3; a weak D match, TRBD1 (5 bases). The CDR3 runs 12 residues. Germline V gene lookup returns CDR1 SGHDT and CDR2 YYEEEE. V was clipped by 4 bases and J by 10 bases, with 13 bases between them. The CDR3 DNA is TGTGCCAGCAGCCGACGACAGTGGGCGCAGTATTTT. Protein sequence: CASSRRQWAQYF.

The genes are TRBV30 and TRBJ1-3; D is unclear. The V end lost 2 bases, the J end lost 0 bases, and 8 bases lay between the germline ends. The CDR3 is made up of 14 amino acids. Germline V gives CDR1 GTSNPN, CDR2 SVGIG (reference sequence). In DNA form, the CDR3 reads TGTGCCTGGAGTAGACTGAACTCTGGAAACACCATATATTTT. It yields the protein CAWSRLNSGNTIYF.

This chain joins TRBV2 and TRBJ2-4, with D perhaps matching TRBD2 (7 bases). CDR1 and CDR2 (germline): SNHLY, FYNNEI. This CDR3 has 15 residues. Between the trimmed V and J ends, which lost 1 base and 10 bases, there was a span of 17 bases. In DNA, the CDR3 is TGTGCCAGCAGTGAAGGCCCCAGGGGAGGGGGGATTCAGTACTTC. This translates into CASSEGPRGGGIQYF.

The chain is built from TRBV29-1 and TRBJ2-7; 9 positions match TRBD1. The CDR3 has 12 amino acids. V was pared by 6 bases and J by 5 bases, with 5 bases of the junction left unmatched. Germline V gene data show CDR1 as SQVTM and CDR2 as ANQGSEA. CDR3 sequence (DNA): TGCAGCGTAGCCGGGACAGGGAACGAGCAGTACTTC. Residues: CSVAGTGNEQYF.

This clone was found once. This chain uses TRBV4-1 with TRBJ2-5, with no clear D. This CDR3 has 13 residues. The ends were cut back, 4 bases at V and 3 bases at J, with 9 bases in the middle. Per germline, CDR1 MGHRA and CDR2 YSYEKL. CDR3 bases: TGCGCCAGCAGCCCCGGCCACGAAGAGACCCAGTACTTC. Residues: CASSPGHEETQYF.

This clone was seen just once. This rearrangement joins TRBV4-1 to TRBJ2-3, with D possibly TRBD2 on 6 matching bases. Trimming removed 1 base at V and 6 bases at J, with 11 bases between. CDR1 MGHRA and CDR2 YSYEKL come from the germline V gene. The CDR3 has 14 residues. The CDR3 nucleotides are TGCGCCAGCAGCCAAGGGGACTTTTTCGATACGCAGTATTTT. Its translation: CASSQGDFFDTQYF.

This chain uses TRBV11-1 with TRBJ1-2; no firm D call. V gave up 1 base and J gave up 10 bases, with 13 bases separating them. The CDR3 loop spans 13 amino acids. Germline CDR1 reads SGHAT; CDR2 reads FQDESV (reference sequence). The DNA of the CDR3 is TGTGCCAGCAGCTTAGGACGGTCCCCTGACTACACCTTC. Translation gives CASSLGRSPDYTF.

The J gene is TRBJ2-6, the V gene TRBV18; D gene unclear. The CDR3 runs 16 residues. Trimming took off 6 bases at V and 0 bases at J, with 12 bases between the two ends. Germline V lookup: CDR1 KGHSH, CDR2 LQKENI. The CDR3 DNA is TGTGCCAGCTCCTTCACGCACCTCTCTGGGGCCAACGTCCTGACTTTC. Translation gives CASSFTHLSGANVLTF.

This clone has more than one count but fewer than ten. V usage is TRBV16 and J usage is TRBJ1-5, with D possibly being TRBD1 (5 bases). The germline CDR1 and CDR2 sequences are KGHSY and FQNENV. CDR3 length: 15 residues. V lost 0 bases and J lost 6, with 12 bases in between. CDR3 nucleotides: TGTGCCAGCAGCCAATCGGTGGGGGTGGGTCAGCCCCAGCATTTT. It translates to CASSQSVGVGQPQHF.

The chain employs TRBV19 and TRBJ2-7, with 8 bases fitting TRBD2. CDR1 LNHDA and CDR2 SQIVND come from the germline V gene (reference sequence). V gave up 1 base and J gave up 6 bases; unmatched junction bases: 8. The CDR3 is 15 amino acids. This CDR3 reads CASSIAGGTMGEQYF. The CDR3 DNA reads as TGTGCCAGTAGTATAGCGGGAGGGACGATGGGCGAGCAGTACTTC.

The J gene is TRBJ2-5, the V gene TRBV5-5; D gene uncertain. The CDR3 has 14 amino acids. Germline V lookup: CDR1 SGHKS, CDR2 YYEKEE (reference sequence). V shed 2 bases and J shed 1 base, with 9 bases lying between them. CDR3 nucleotide sequence: TGTGCCAGCAGCTTAGGCGGAACCCAAGAGACCCAGTACTTC. Translation: CASSLGGTQETQYF.

The CDR3 spells CASNLVGGGNAFF. CDR3 in DNA: TGTGCCAGCAACCTAGTCGGGGGGGGGAATGCTTTCTTT. The chain combines TRBV6-5 with TRBJ1-1; the D gene is possibly TRBD1 (5 bases). Germline values: CDR1 MNHEY, CDR2 SVGAGI. V gave up 7 bases and J gave up 11 bases, with 20 bases separating them. CDR3 length: 13 amino acids.